Below are 19 T cell receptor beta chains sequenced from a single sample in a study of technical replicates of blood from a few donors. Some clones are missing from TCRdb's copy, which holds only in-frame ones; the method was immunoSEQ multiplex PCR. This table holds more than 75,000 clones, approximately 95% found once. The sample taken for sequencing was T cells isolated from PBMCs. These receptors came from a human donor in good health.

This clone has just a few counts. The J gene is TRBJ2-3, the V gene TRBV19; 9 nucleotides line up with TRBD2. J lost 9 bases, V lost 1 base, and 5 bases had no gene match. The CDR3 consists of 14 residues. Germline lookup yields CDR1 LNHDA and CDR2 SQIVND (reference sequence). CDR3 residues: CASSIALAGRTQYF. Written as DNA, the CDR3 is TGTGCCAGTAGTATAGCCCTAGCGGGAAGAACGCAGTATTTT.

The chain joins TRBV7-9 to TRBJ1-4; a possible D gene is TRBD1 (5 bases). Trimming took 1 base from V and 5 from J, leaving 11 bases between them. CDR1 SEHNR and CDR2 FQNEAQ come from the germline V gene (reference sequence). CDR3 size: 15 residues. CDR3 protein: CASSLVQGLNEKLFF. The CDR3 coding sequence is TGTGCCAGCAGCTTAGTCCAGGGCTTAAATGAAAAACTGTTTTTT.

In DNA, the CDR3 is TGTGCCAGCAGCCTAGGGGGGGGCAATGAGCAGTTCTTC. It codes for CASSLGGGNEQFF. J is TRBJ2-1 and V is TRBV16; D may be TRBD2 (7 bases). V was pared by 4 bases and J by 6 bases, with 10 bases between. Germline CDR1 and CDR2: KGHSY and FQNENV. The CDR3 is 13 amino acids.

V usage is TRBV11-2 and J usage is TRBJ2-3; D gene uncertain. Germline values: CDR1 SGHAT, CDR2 FQNNGV. V was trimmed by 5 bases and J by 5 bases, leaving 14 bases between them. This CDR3 is built from 14 residues. The CDR3 coding sequence is TGTGCCAGCAGCGACCCGACGGGTAAAGATACGCAGTATTTT. This gives the protein CASSDPTGKDTQYF.

On this clone: The junction differs from germline at one of its ends, possibly a read error. The chain uses TRBV27 and TRBJ1-2, with D perhaps matching TRBD1 (5 bases). This CDR3 has 13 residues. CDR1 and CDR2 from the germline V gene are MNHEY and SMNVEV (reference sequence). In DNA form, the CDR3 reads TGTGCCAGCGGTTTCAGGGTCGACTATGGCTACACCTTC. It translates to CASGFRVDYGYTF.

The V call is TRBV5-4, the J call TRBJ2-7; TRBD2 is a possible D gene (6 bases). The ends were cut back, 5 bases at V and 5 bases at J, with 11 bases in the middle. The CDR3 extends over 12 amino acids. The germline V gene encodes CDR1 SGHNT and CDR2 YYREEE (reference sequence). CDR3 bases: TGTGCCAGCAGTCGGGAGACGGACGAGCAGTACTTC. Protein product: CASSRETDEQYF.

The gene calls are TRBV4-1 and TRBJ2-3; TRBD2 agrees at 13 bases. Trimming took 4 bases from V and 4 from J; bases not matched to a gene: 5. This CDR3 is 16 amino acids long. Germline V gene lookup returns CDR1 MGHRA and CDR2 YSYEKL. For the CDR3, the DNA is TGCGCCAGCAGCCTCCGGACTAGCGGGAGCGCAGATACGCAGTATTTT. The encoded protein is CASSLRTSGSADTQYF.

The chain carries TRBV7-3 and TRBJ2-2; D is unclear. Trimming left V 5 bases short and J 4 bases short, with 5 bases between. The CDR3 runs to 12 residues. Per the germline V gene, CDR1 is SGHTA and CDR2 is FQGTGA. The CDR3 protein is CASSLATGELFF. CDR3 bases: TGTGCCAGCAGCCTGGCCACCGGGGAGCTGTTTTTT.

V and J are TRBV6-4 and TRBJ2-7, with 14 bases matching TRBD2. From germline, CDR1 is MRHNA and CDR2 SNTAGT. After removal of 10 bases from V and 3 bases from J, the junction contained 14 bases not matched to a gene. The CDR3 extends over 17 amino acids. The CDR3 DNA follows: TGTGCCACCATAGGGACTAGCGGGAGTCCCGCCCGCTACGAGCAGTACTTC. This sequence encodes CATIGTSGSPARYEQYF.

CDR3: CASSKTNLEETQYF. DNA for the CDR3: TGTGCCAGTAGTAAAACTAACCTTGAAGAGACCCAGTACTTC. The gene calls are TRBV19 and TRBJ2-5; D not certain. The germline V gene encodes CDR1 LNHDA and CDR2 SQIVND (reference sequence). The CDR3 sequence is 14 residues long. Trimming took off 4 bases at V and 3 bases at J, with 12 bases between the two ends.

The chain is built from TRBV28 and TRBJ1-2; D gene ambiguous. V was shortened by 2 bases and J by 3 bases, with 10 bases between the two germline ends. The CDR3 contains 14 residues. The germline V gene has CDR1 MDHEN and CDR2 SYDVKM. CDR3 nucleotides: TGTGCCAGCAGTTTAGGGAGGGCCCACTATGGCTACACCTTC. This sequence encodes CASSLGRAHYGYTF.

This rearrangement joins TRBV11-3 to TRBJ2-7, with D tentatively TRBD1 (6 bases). CDR1 SGHNT and CDR2 YENEEA come from the germline V gene. V was shortened by 3 bases and J by 6 bases, with 15 bases between the two germline ends. This CDR3 has 14 amino acids. CDR3 nucleotides: TGTGCCAGCAGCTTCAACAGGGAATTGAGCGAGCAGTACTTC. It specifies CASSFNRELSEQYF.

The chain couples TRBV10-3 to TRBJ1-2; D is possibly TRBD1 (5 bases). Germline V lookup: CDR1 ENHRY, CDR2 SYGVKD. CDR3 length: 15 residues. V lost 3 bases, J lost 8 bases, and 19 bases lay in between. CDR3 DNA: TGTGCCATCAGTGATTTAAGGCAGGGAATGCAGGGCTACACCTTC. Translating gives CAISDLRQGMQGYTF.

The chain uses TRBV11-2 and TRBJ2-2; possible D gene TRBD2, 5 bases. V was clipped by 1 base and J by 5 bases, with 5 bases between them. CDR1 SGHAT and CDR2 FQNNGV come from the germline V gene. The CDR3 length is 13 residues. DNA for the CDR3: TGTGCCAGCAGCTTAGGAGGGACCGGGGAGCTGTTTTTT. This encodes CASSLGGTGELFF.

The chain recombines TRBV5-8 with TRBJ1-2; D possibly corresponds to TRBD1 (6 bases). The CDR3 totals 14 residues. Germline assignment: CDR1 SGHTS and CDR2 YDEGEE. V lost 5 bases to trimming and J lost 4 bases, with 15 bases between them. In nucleotides, the CDR3 is TGTGCCAGCAGGGGGGCCTACAGGGCCTATGGCTACACCTTC. Translated, it gives CASRGAYRAYGYTF.

The chain uses TRBV7-3 and TRBJ2-1; D might be TRBD2 (5 bases). The CDR3 spans 14 residues. V dropped 2 bases and J dropped 5 bases, with 10 bases sitting between them. Germline V lookup: CDR1 SGHTA, CDR2 FQGTGA. The CDR3 coding sequence is TGTGCCAGCAGCTTAGCGGGTAGGAACAATGAGCAGTTCTTC. Translated, it gives CASSLAGRNNEQFF.

CDR3: CASTSTGAYGYTF. CDR3 nucleotides: TGTGCCAGCACCTCTACAGGGGCCTATGGCTACACCTTC. The chain carries TRBV9 and TRBJ1-2; 7 bases align to TRBD1. The CDR3 consists of 13 residues. Germline lookup yields CDR1 SGDLS and CDR2 YYNGEE. The trim removed 6 bases at V and 4 bases at J, leaving 6 bases unmatched.

The chain employs TRBV5-4 and TRBJ2-7; no reliable D call. Germline CDR1 is SGHNT and CDR2 is YYREEE (reference sequence). This CDR3 contains 15 residues. The V and J ends lost 4 bases and 2 bases respectively, with 16 bases between them. Written as DNA, the CDR3 is TGTGCCAGCAGCGACGACTCCCACCCCACCTACGAGCAGTACTTC. This translates into CASSDDSHPTYEQYF.

The chain has TRBV11-2 and TRBJ2-7; no definite D call. CDR1 is SGHAT and CDR2 is FQNNGV in the germline V gene. This CDR3 comprises 12 residues. Between the trimmed V and J ends, which lost 4 bases and 4 bases, there was a span of 8 bases. DNA of the CDR3: TGTGCCAGCAGCTCGGTGGTTTACGAGCAGTACTTC. This translates into CASSSVVYEQYF.